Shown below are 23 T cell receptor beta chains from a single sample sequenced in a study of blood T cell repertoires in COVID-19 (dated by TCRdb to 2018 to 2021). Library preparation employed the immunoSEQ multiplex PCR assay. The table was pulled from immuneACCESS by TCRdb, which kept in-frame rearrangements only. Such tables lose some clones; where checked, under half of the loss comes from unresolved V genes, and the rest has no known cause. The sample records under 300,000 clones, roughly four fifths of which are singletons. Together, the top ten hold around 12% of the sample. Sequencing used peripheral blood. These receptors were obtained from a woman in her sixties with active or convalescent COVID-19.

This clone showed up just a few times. The CDR3 region has the DNA TGTGCCAGCAGTTACAATCAGGGAAGGAGAACTGAAGCTTTCTTT. Translating gives CASSYNQGRRTEAFF. The V gene is TRBV6-2 or TRBV6-3, the J gene TRBJ1-1; perhaps TRBD1 as D (5 bases). V gave up 2 bases and J gave up 5 bases, with 15 bases separating them. The CDR3 length is 15 residues. The germline gives CDR1 MNHEY, CDR2 SVGEGT.

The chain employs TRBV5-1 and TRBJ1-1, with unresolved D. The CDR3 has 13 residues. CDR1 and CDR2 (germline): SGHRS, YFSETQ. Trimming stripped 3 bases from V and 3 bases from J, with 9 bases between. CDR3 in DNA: TGCGCCAGCAGCTCTAACGGGGACACTGAAGCTTTCTTT. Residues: CASSSNGDTEAFF.

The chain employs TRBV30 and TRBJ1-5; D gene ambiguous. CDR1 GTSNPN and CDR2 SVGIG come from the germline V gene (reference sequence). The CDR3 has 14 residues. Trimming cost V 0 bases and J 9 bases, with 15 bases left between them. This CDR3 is CAWSVSQAKVPQHF. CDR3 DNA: TGTGCCTGGAGTGTAAGCCAGGCTAAGGTGCCCCAGCATTTT.

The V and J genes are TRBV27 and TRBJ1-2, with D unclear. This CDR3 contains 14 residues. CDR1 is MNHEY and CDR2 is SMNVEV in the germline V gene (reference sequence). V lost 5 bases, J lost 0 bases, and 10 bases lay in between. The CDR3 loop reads CASSKSSANYGYTF. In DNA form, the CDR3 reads TGTGCCAGCAGTAAGAGTTCCGCTAACTATGGCTACACCTTC.

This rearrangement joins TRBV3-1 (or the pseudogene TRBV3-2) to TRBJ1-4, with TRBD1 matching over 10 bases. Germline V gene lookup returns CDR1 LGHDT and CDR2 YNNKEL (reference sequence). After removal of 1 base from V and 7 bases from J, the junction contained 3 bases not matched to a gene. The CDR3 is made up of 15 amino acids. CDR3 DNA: TGTGCCAGCAGCCAAGCGGGGACAGGGGCTGAAAAACTGTTTTTT. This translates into CASSQAGTGAEKLFF.

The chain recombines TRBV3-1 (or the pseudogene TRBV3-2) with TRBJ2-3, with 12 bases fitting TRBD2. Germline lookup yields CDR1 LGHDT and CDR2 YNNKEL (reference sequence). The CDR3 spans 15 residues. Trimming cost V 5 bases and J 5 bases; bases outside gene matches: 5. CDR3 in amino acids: CASSWTSGAKDTQYF. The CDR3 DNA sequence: TGTGCCAGCAGCTGGACTAGCGGGGCCAAAGATACGCAGTATTTT.

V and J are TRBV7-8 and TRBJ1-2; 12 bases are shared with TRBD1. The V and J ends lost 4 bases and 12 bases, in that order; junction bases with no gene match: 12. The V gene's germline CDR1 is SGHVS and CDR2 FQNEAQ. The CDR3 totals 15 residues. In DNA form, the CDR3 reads TGTGCCAGCAGCTCGTATGCAACAGGGGACAGGGGGCACACCTTC. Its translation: CASSSYATGDRGHTF. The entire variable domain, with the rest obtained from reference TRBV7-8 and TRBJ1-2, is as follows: GAGVSQSPRYKVAKRGQDVALRCDPISGHVSLFWYQQALGQGPEFLTYFQNEAQLDKSGLPSDRFFAERPEGSVSTLKIQRTQQEDSAVYLCASSSYATGDRGHTFGSGTRLTVV.

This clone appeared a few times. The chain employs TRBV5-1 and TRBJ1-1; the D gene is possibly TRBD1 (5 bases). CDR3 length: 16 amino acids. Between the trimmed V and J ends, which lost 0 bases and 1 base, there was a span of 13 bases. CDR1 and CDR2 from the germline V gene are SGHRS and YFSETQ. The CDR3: CASSLEGRRGNTEAFF. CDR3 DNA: TGCGCCAGCAGCTTGGAGGGCCGAAGGGGGAACACTGAAGCTTTCTTT.

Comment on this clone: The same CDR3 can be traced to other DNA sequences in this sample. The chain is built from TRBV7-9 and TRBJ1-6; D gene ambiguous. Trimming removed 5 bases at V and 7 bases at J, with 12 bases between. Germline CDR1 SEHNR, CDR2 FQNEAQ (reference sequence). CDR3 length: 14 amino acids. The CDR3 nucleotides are TGTGCCAGCAGCCCCGACACTTCAAATTCACCCCTCCACTTT. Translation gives CASSPDTSNSPLHF.

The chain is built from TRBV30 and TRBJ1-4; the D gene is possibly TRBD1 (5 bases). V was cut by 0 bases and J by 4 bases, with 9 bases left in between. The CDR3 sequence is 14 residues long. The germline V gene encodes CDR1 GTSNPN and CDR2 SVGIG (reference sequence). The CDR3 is CAWSVGRDNEKLFF. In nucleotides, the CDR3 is TGTGCCTGGAGTGTTGGCAGGGATAATGAAAAACTGTTTTTT.

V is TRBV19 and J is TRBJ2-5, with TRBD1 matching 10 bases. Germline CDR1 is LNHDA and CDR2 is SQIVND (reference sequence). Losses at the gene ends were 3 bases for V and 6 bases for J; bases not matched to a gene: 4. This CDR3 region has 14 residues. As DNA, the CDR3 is TGTGCCAGTAGTATGACAGGGGGCGCGCAGACCCAGTACTTC. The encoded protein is CASSMTGGAQTQYF.

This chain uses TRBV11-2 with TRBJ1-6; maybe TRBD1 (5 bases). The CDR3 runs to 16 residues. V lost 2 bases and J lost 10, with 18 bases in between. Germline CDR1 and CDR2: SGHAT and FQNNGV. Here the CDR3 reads CASSLLAIRGGSPLHF. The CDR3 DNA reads TGTGCCAGCAGCTTACTGGCGATTCGCGGGGGGTCACCCCTCCACTTT.

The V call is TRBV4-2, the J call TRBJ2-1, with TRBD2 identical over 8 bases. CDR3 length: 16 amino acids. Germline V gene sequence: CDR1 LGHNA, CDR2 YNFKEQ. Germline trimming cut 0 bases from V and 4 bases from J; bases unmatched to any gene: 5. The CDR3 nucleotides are TGTGCCAGCAGCCAAGAAGCTAGCGGGCCGTACAATGAGCAGTTCTTC. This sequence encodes CASSQEASGPYNEQFF.

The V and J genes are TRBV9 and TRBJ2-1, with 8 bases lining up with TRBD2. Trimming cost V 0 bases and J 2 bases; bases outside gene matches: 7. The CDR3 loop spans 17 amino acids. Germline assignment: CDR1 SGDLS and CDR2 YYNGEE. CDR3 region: CASSVATGRGAYNEQFF. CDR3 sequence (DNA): TGTGCCAGCAGCGTAGCTACCGGGCGGGGGGCCTACAATGAGCAGTTCTTC.

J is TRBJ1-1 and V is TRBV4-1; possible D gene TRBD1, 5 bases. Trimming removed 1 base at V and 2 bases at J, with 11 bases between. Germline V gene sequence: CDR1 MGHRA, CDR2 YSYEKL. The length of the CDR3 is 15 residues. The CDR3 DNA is TGCGCCAGCAGCCAAGGGGCAGGGCGCAACACTGAAGCTTTCTTT. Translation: CASSQGAGRNTEAFF.

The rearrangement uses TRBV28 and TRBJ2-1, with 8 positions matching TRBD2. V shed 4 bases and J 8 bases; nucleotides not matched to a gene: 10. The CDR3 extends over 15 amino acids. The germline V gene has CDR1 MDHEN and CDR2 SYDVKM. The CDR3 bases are TGTGCCAGCAGTTCCGGGGGGGCGGACCGGGATGAGCAGTTCTTC. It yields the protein CASSSGGADRDEQFF.

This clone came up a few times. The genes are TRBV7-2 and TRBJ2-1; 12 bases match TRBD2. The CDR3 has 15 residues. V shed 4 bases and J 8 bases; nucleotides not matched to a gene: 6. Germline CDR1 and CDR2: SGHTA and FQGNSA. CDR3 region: CASSSYGLAGYEQFF. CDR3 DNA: TGTGCCAGCAGCTCCTACGGACTAGCGGGGTATGAGCAGTTCTTC.

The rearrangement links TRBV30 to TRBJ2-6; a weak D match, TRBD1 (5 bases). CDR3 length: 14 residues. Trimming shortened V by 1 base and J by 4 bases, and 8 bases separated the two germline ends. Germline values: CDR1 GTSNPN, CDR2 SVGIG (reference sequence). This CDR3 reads CAWSGAGGANVLTF. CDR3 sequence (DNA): TGTGCCTGGAGTGGGGCAGGGGGGGCCAACGTCCTGACTTTC.

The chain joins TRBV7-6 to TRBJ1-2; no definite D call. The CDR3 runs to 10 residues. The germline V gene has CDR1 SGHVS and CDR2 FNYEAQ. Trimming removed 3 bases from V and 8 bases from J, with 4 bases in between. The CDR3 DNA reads TGTGCCAGCAGCTTCGAGGGCTACACCTTC. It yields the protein CASSFEGYTF.

In DNA form, the CDR3 reads TGTGCCAGTAGCCTAGCGGGGGGGCGCCAAGAGACCCAGTACTTC. Encoded protein: CASSLAGGRQETQYF. This chain uses TRBV19 with TRBJ2-5, with 12 bases lining up with TRBD2. The CDR3 consists of 15 residues. Germline V gene lookup returns CDR1 LNHDA and CDR2 SQIVND (reference sequence). V shed 6 bases, J shed 1 base, and the junction held 3 bases outside the gene matches.

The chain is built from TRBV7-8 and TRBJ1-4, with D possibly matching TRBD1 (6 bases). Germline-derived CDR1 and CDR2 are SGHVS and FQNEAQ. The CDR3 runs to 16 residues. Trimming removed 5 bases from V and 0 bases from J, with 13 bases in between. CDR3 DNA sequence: TGTGCCAGCAGCCCGCAGGGGTTCGCAACTAATGAAAAACTGTTTTTT. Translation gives CASSPQGFATNEKLFF. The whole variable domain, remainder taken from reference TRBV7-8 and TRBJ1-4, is GAGVSQSPRYKVAKRGQDVALRCDPISGHVSLFWYQQALGQGPEFLTYFQNEAQLDKSGLPSDRFFAERPEGSVSTLKIQRTQQEDSAVYLCASSPQGFATNEKLFFGSGTQLSVL.

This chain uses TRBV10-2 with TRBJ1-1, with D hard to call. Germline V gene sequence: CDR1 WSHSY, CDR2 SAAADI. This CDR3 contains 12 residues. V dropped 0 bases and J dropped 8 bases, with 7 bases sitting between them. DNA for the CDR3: TGCGCCAGCAGTGAGTCCTCCCTAGAAGCTTTCTTT. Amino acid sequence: CASSESSLEAFF.

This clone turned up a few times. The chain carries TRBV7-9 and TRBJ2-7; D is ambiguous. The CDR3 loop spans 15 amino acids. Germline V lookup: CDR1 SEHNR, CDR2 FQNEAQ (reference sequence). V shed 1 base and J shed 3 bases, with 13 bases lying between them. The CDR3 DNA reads TGTGCCAGCAGCTTAGTTCGGCCAGGTTTCTACGAGCAGTACTTC. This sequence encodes CASSLVRPGFYEQYF.